Listed below are T cell receptor beta chains from one sample, sequenced in a study of identical twins. TCRdb re-derived calls from the 5' RACE reads in MiXCR, one entry per CDR3 protein. The sample has hundreds of thousands of distinct CDR3 sequences, 20% to 30% seen once. These records were also assigned to another study, of T cells expressing NK-cell markers.

Sequencing was carried out using CD4+ T cells sorted from blood. The receptors here all came from a woman between 18 and 29 years old in good health. Each CDR3 is given with its conserved first and last residue. The order of the fields is D gene, V gene, J gene, clone size, CDR3 DNA, CDR3 protein. A D gene is named only where the DNA matches it firmly. Where a row states a size, it is once, few, many or the class of an expanded clone; other rows omit it.

>TRBD1|TRBV10-2|TRBJ1-6|few
TGCGCCAGCAGTAGCAGGGGGCGCGGTAATTCACCCCTCCACTTT
CASSSRGRGNSPLHF
>TRBD2|TRBV5-1|TRBJ2-7|many
TGCGCCAGCAGCCGCCCAAGGGGAGCGGGAGAGTCCTACGAGCAGTACTTC
CASSRPRGAGESYEQYF
>NA|TRBV21-1|TRBJ2-7|NA
TGTGCCAGCAGCATCAAACACGACAGGGATACCTACGAGCAGTACTTC
CASSIKHDRDTYEQYF
>NA|TRBV20-1|TRBJ2-3|few
TGCAGTGCTAGTCGGGGTATCCGCACAGATACGCAGTATTTT
CSASRGIRTDTQYF
>TRBD2|TRBV27|TRBJ2-3|NA
TGTGCCAGCAGTTCGCTAGCGGGGGGTAACACAGATACGCAGTATTTT
CASSSLAGGNTDTQYF
>NA|TRBV11-1|TRBJ2-1|once
TGTGCCAGCAGCTTATCACAGGAGCAGTTCTTC
CASSLSQEQFF
>TRBD2|TRBV5-1|TRBJ2-1|few
TGTGCCAGCAGCTCCGGACTAGCGGGTGGTTACAATGAGCAGTTCTTC
CASSSGLAGGYNEQFF
>TRBD1|TRBV18|TRBJ1-6|NA
TGTGCCAGCTCACCCGGGACAGATAATTCACCCCTCCACTTT
CASSPGTDNSPLHF
>NA|TRBV6-5|TRBJ1-1|few
TGTGCCAGCAGTTGGAGGGTTAGAAACACTGAAGCTTTCTTT
CASSWRVRNTEAFF
>NA|TRBV20-1|TRBJ2-7|few
TGCAGTGCTACCCTACAGAACTCCTACGAGCAGTACTTC
CSATLQNSYEQYF
>TRBD2|TRBV7-3|TRBJ2-1|NA
TGTGCCAGCAGCCCGTCTAGCGGAAACAATGAGCAGTTCTTC
CASSPSSGNNEQFF
>NA|TRBV24-1|TRBJ2-3|many
TGTGCCACCAGTGAGAGGGATACGCAGTATTTT
CATSERDTQYF
>NA|TRBV18|TRBJ2-2|few
TGTGCCAGCTCACCACAACAGGGTAACACCGGGGAGCTGTTTTTT
CASSPQQGNTGELFF
>NA|TRBV21-1|TRBJ1-1|few
TGTGCCAGCCGAGAGGGGAACACTGAAGCTTTCTTT
CASREGNTEAFF
>TRBD2|TRBV9|TRBJ2-3|NA
TGTGCCAGCAGCGCACTAGCGGGAAGGGATACGCAGTATTTT
CASSALAGRDTQYF
>TRBD1|TRBV4-3|TRBJ1-5|many
TGCGCCAGCAGCGCATGGACAGGGTTGGGTCAGCCCCAGCATTTT
CASSAWTGLGQPQHF
>NA|TRBV5-1|TRBJ2-2|NA
TGCGCCAGCAGCTTGAAGGTAGAGGGCACCGGGGAGCTGTTTTTT
CASSLKVEGTGELFF
>NA|TRBV11-3|TRBJ2-7|NA
TGTGCCAGCAGCTCCGGACACCCGAACCAGTACTTC
CASSSGHPNQYF
>TRBD1|TRBV13|TRBJ2-2|NA
TGTGCCAGCAGCTCACAACAGGGGTCCGGGGAGCTGTTTTTT
CASSSQQGSGELFF
>NA|TRBV5-1|TRBJ2-5|NA
TGCGCCAGCAGCTTGTTTTCTGGGCAGGAGACCCAGTACTTC
CASSLFSGQETQYF
>NA|TRBV20-1|TRBJ2-7|NA
TGCAGTGCTAGCGGGTGGTCGGGCTACGAGCAGTACTTC
CSASGWSGYEQYF
>TRBD1|TRBV11-1|TRBJ1-2|few
TGTGCCAGCAGCCCCGGCATATTTCGAGAGGGGGCTCTCAAAAACTATGGCTACACCTTC
CASSPGIFREGALKNYGYTF
>NA|TRBV5-1|TRBJ2-4|NA
TGCGCCAGCAGCCTATACGACGGGGTAGCAGACATTCAGTACTTC
CASSLYDGVADIQYF
>NA|TRBV5-1|TRBJ2-7|NA
TGCGCCAGCAGCGAAAAGACAGGTTACTCCGAGCAGTACTTC
CASSEKTGYSEQYF
>NA|TRBV10-3|TRBJ2-3|NA
TGTGCCATCAGTCTCTCTGTTGGGGATACGCAGTATTTT
CAISLSVGDTQYF
>NA|TRBV7-3|TRBJ2-3|NA
TGTGCCAGCAGCTTAGTAGCGACTAGCACAGATACGCAGTATTTT
CASSLVATSTDTQYF
>NA|TRBV10-3|TRBJ2-3|once
TGTGCCATCGGCGAGAATACGCAGTATTTT
CAIGENTQYF
>NA|TRBV4-3|TRBJ2-3|NA
TGCGCCAGCAGCCCGAGGACCACAGATACGCAGTATTTT
CASSPRTTDTQYF
>NA|TRBV10-3|TRBJ1-2|few
TGTGCCATCAGTGAGGTTAACTATGGCTACACCTTC
CAISEVNYGYTF
>NA|TRBV5-1|TRBJ2-2|NA
TGCGCCAGCAGAGGTAGCACCGGGGAGCTGTTTTTT
CASRGSTGELFF
>NA|TRBV11-3|TRBJ1-1|NA
TGTGCCAGCAGCTTAGAAATCCTACGGGGATCCACTGAAGCTTTCTTT
CASSLEILRGSTEAFF
>TRBD1|TRBV5-1|TRBJ2-3|NA
TGCGCCAGCAGGTTGGGACAGGGAACTAGCACAGATACGCAGTATTTT
CASRLGQGTSTDTQYF
>TRBD2|TRBV7-9|TRBJ2-7|NA
TGTGCCAGCAGCTTTTCTAGCGGCGAGCAGTACTTC
CASSFSSGEQYF
>NA|TRBV20-1|TRBJ2-1|many
TGCAGTGCTAGAGGGGGAAACCGGGAGTACAATGAGCAGTTCTTC
CSARGGNREYNEQFF
>TRBD1|TRBV19|TRBJ2-2|few
TGTGCCAGTAGTATAGTCCGAGGACAGGGTCGGACCGGGGAGCTGTTTTTT
CASSIVRGQGRTGELFF
>TRBD2|TRBV20-1|TRBJ2-7|few
TGCAGTGCGGGTTCGAGCGGGGGGTACGAGCAGTACTTC
CSAGSSGGYEQYF
>TRBD2|TRBV6-2/TRBV6-3|TRBJ2-4|NA
TGTGCCAGTCAAGAGGGAGGGAGGTACATTCAGTACTTC
CASQEGGRYIQYF